Presented here are 27 T cell receptor beta chains from one specimen sequenced in a study of T cells after yellow fever vaccination. TCRdb re-analysed the 5' RACE reads in MiXCR, keeping a single row per CDR3 protein. The sample holds a few hundred thousand distinct CDR3 sequences, about 6.2% seen once. This material consisted of PBMCs, taken 5 days after the yellow fever booster vaccination. These receptors were obtained from a young man who received the YFV17D yellow fever vaccine.

This clonotype has just a few counts. The chain carries TRBV20-1 and TRBJ2-7, with 7 bases fitting TRBD1. Losses at the gene ends were 5 bases for V and 7 bases for J; bases not matched to a gene: 5. In germline, CDR1 is DFQATT, CDR2 SNEGSKA (reference sequence). The CDR3 spans 11 residues. The CDR3 region has the DNA TGCAGTGCTCCGACAGGGAGTGAGCAGTACTTC. Translation: CSAPTGSEQYF.

The V call is TRBV2, the J call TRBJ1-5; D possibly corresponds to TRBD1 (6 bases). Germline V gene lookup returns CDR1 SNHLY and CDR2 FYNNEI. Trimming left V 10 bases short and J 1 base short, with 11 bases between. CDR3 length: 13 residues. The CDR3 bases are TGTGCCACCCAGGGGCAGAGCAATCAGCCCCAGCATTTT. Translating it yields CATQGQSNQPQHF. The full variable domain, rest sourced from reference TRBV2 and TRBJ1-5, is EPEVTQTPSHQVTQMGQEVILRCVPISNHLYFYWYRQILGQKVEFLVSFYNNEISEKSEIFDDQFSVERPDGSNFTLKIRSTKLEDSAMYFCATQGQSNQPQHFGDGTRLSIL.

This clonotype has just a few counts. The chain combines TRBV19 with TRBJ2-2; D possibly corresponds to TRBD1 (5 bases). Trimming pared 2 bases from V and 0 bases from J, leaving 10 bases between. CDR1 and CDR2 from the germline V gene are LNHDA and SQIVND (reference sequence). The length of the CDR3 is 16 residues. This CDR3 reads CASSIQGAPNTGELFF. CDR3 nucleotides: TGTGCCAGTAGTATACAGGGCGCGCCGAACACCGGGGAGCTGTTTTTT.

J is TRBJ1-1 and V is TRBV7-2; D remains unclear. The germline CDR1 and CDR2 sequences are SGHTA and FQGNSA. CDR3 length equals 15 residues. V gave up 5 bases and J gave up 1 base, with 14 bases separating them. CDR3 in DNA: TGTGCCAGCAGCCCCGTTGAGGCAGGGAACACTGAAGCTTTCTTT. Translation gives CASSPVEAGNTEAFF.

The count of this clonotype is one. A read error may account for a junction end that differs from germline. CDR3 region: CASSISFSRAGRGGGYAF. CDR3 DNA: TGTGCCAGTAGTATATCTTTTTCCAGGGCCGGCCGGGGTGGAGGCTACGCCTTC. This sequence joins TRBV19 and TRBJ1-2, with D possibly matching TRBD1 (5 bases). CDR3 length equals 18 residues. CDR1 and CDR2 from the germline V gene are LNHDA and SQIVND (reference sequence).

This clonotype was seen only a few times. The rearrangement uses TRBV20-1 and TRBJ2-1, with TRBD2 matching over 9 bases. CDR3 length: 14 amino acids. Germline-derived CDR1 and CDR2 are DFQATT and SNEGSKA (reference sequence). CDR3 in DNA: TGCAGCGACGAGAGTGGCGGGAGGGGAGACGAGCAGTTCTTC. Protein sequence: CSDESGGRGDEQFF.

In DNA form, the CDR3 reads TGTGCCAGCAGCCGTGACAGTTCTAATGAAAAACTGTTTTTT. It codes for CASSRDSSNEKLFF. The chain employs TRBV7-9 and TRBJ1-4, with D perhaps matching TRBD1 (5 bases). The CDR3 extends over 14 amino acids. Germline V gene lookup returns CDR1 SEHNR and CDR2 FQNEAQ (reference sequence). V was trimmed by 5 bases and J by 3 bases, leaving 10 bases between them. Full variable domain (missing parts from reference TRBV7-9 and TRBJ1-4): DTGVSQNPRHKITKRGQNVTFRCDPISEHNRLYWYRQTLGQGPEFLTYFQNEAQLEKSRLLSDRFSAERPKGSFSTLEIQRTEQGDSAMYLCASSRDSSNEKLFFGSGTQLSVL.

Ten or more counts support this clonotype. The chain joins TRBV10-3 to TRBJ2-5; the D gene is possibly TRBD1 (6 bases). Trimming stripped 8 bases from V and 9 bases from J, with 13 bases between. This CDR3 comprises 11 residues. The germline gives CDR1 ENHRY, CDR2 SYGVKD. CDR3 nucleotide sequence: TGTGCCATCTCAAAGGGGGTGTCCCAGTACTTC. It specifies CAISKGVSQYF.

The table lists this clonotype with a few counts. The V gene is TRBV2, the J gene TRBJ2-7; D ambiguous. Per the germline V gene, CDR1 is SNHLY and CDR2 is FYNNEI. This CDR3 has 14 amino acids. Trimming shortened V by 3 bases and J by 1 base, and 10 bases separated the two germline ends. CDR3 sequence (DNA): TGTGCCAGCAGTGAGCGGCCCGGGTCCTACGAGCAGTACTTC. It encodes CASSERPGSYEQYF. Looking up the rest from reference TRBV2 and TRBJ2-7 gives the full variable domain: EPEVTQTPSHQVTQMGQEVILRCVPISNHLYFYWYRQILGQKVEFLVSFYNNEISEKSEIFDDQFSVERPDGSNFTLKIRSTKLEDSAMYFCASSERPGSYEQYFGPGTRLTVT.

This clonotype has more than one count but fewer than ten. This chain connects TRBV20-1 to TRBJ2-2; 7 positions agree with TRBD2. The CDR3 extends over 14 amino acids. Trimming took 4 bases from V and 5 from J; bases not matched to a gene: 7. The germline CDR1 and CDR2 sequences are DFQATT and SNEGSKA (reference sequence). CDR3 sequence (DNA): TGCAGTGCTAAAGCCGTCGGGGGGACCGGGGAGCTGTTTTTT. Its protein product is CSAKAVGGTGELFF.

This clonotype was picked up a small number of times. The rearrangement joins TRBV6-1 to TRBJ1-1, with D unclear. CDR3 length: 15 residues. Germline CDR1 is MNHNS and CDR2 is SASEGT. The germline V and J ends were trimmed by 7 bases and 3 bases, with 18 bases remaining between them. CDR3 coding DNA: TGTGCCAGCACCAAAGAGACGGGTTCGGACACTGAAGCTTTCTTT. It encodes CASTKETGSDTEAFF.

J is TRBJ2-5 and V is TRBV20-1, with a weak D call TRBD2 (6 bases). The germline V gene has CDR1 DFQATT and CDR2 SNEGSKA (reference sequence). V lost 0 bases, J lost 5 bases, and 13 bases lay in between. The CDR3 extends over 14 amino acids. The CDR3 reads CSARDGRTFETQYF. CDR3 nucleotides: TGCAGTGCTAGAGACGGGAGAACCTTTGAGACCCAGTACTTC.

This clonotype was recorded at least ten times. The CDR3 loop is CASSPLQETQYF. The DNA for the CDR3 is TGTGCCAGCTCACCATTGCAGGAGACCCAGTACTTC. This chain connects TRBV18 to TRBJ2-5, with D hard to call. CDR1 is KGHSH and CDR2 is LQKENI in the germline V gene. This CDR3 has 12 residues. With 2 bases removed from V and 5 bases from J, the gap between germline ends came to 6 bases. The full variable domain, its missing parts supplied by reference TRBV18 and TRBJ2-5, is NAGVMQNPRHLVRRRGQEARLRCSPMKGHSHVYWYRQLPEEGLKFMVYLQKENIIDESGMPKERFSAEFPKEGPSILRIQQVVRGDSAAYFCASSPLQETQYFGPGTRLLVL.

This clonotype was seen repeatedly, ten times or more. The CDR3 sequence is CASSVTSYEQYF. The DNA for the CDR3 is TGTGCCAGCAGTGTAACTAGTTACGAGCAGTACTTC. The V gene is TRBV28, the J gene TRBJ2-7; D perhaps matches TRBD2 (5 bases). The V and J ends lost 5 bases and 4 bases respectively, with 9 bases between them. The CDR3 sequence is 12 residues long. Germline CDR1 reads MDHEN; CDR2 reads SYDVKM.

This clonotype showed up just a few times. The rearrangement joins TRBV29-1 to TRBJ2-3, with D tentatively TRBD2 (5 bases). V lost 3 bases and J lost 10, with 17 bases in between. CDR3 length: 13 residues. In germline, CDR1 is SQVTM, CDR2 ANQGSEA. In DNA form, the CDR3 reads TGCAGCGTTGAGACTACTAGGAATGGTGCGCAGTATTTT. Amino acids: CSVETTRNGAQYF.

This chain uses TRBV7-2 with TRBJ2-7; TRBD1 might be the D (5 bases). CDR1 and CDR2 (germline): SGHTA, FQGNSA. The length of the CDR3 is 14 residues. Trimming took off 1 base at V and 6 bases at J, with 13 bases between the two ends. DNA of the CDR3: TGTGCCAGCAGCTTAGAAGGGTTAGGGGCCGAGCAGTACTTC. It yields the protein CASSLEGLGAEQYF.

This clonotype has more than one count but fewer than ten. This sequence joins TRBV27 and TRBJ2-5; 10 positions agree with TRBD2. Germline lookup yields CDR1 MNHEY and CDR2 SMNVEV (reference sequence). This CDR3 is built from 14 residues. V gave up 4 bases and J gave up 5 bases; unmatched junction bases: 4. Here the CDR3 DNA reads TGTGCCAGCAGTTCTAGCGGGAGTTTGGAGACCCAGTACTTC. Protein: CASSSSGSLETQYF.

This clonotype was counted only a few times. The chain employs TRBV12-3 or TRBV12-4 and TRBJ2-7; no clear D. V lost 6 bases, J lost 2 bases, and 17 bases lay in between. This CDR3 is 15 amino acids long. The CDR3 DNA follows: TGTGCCAGCAGCACTAAGGCGGAGCCTCCCTACGAGCAGTACTTC. This gives the protein CASSTKAEPPYEQYF.

A note on this clonotype: Compared with germline, one end of the junction differs, possibly owing to a read error. V gene TRBV20-1 combines with J gene TRBJ2-1; 9 bases align to TRBD1. CDR3 length: 16 amino acids. The germline V gene encodes CDR1 DFQATT and CDR2 SNEGSKA (reference sequence). CDR3 nucleotide sequence: TGCTGTGCTGGGACCTCGGGACAGGGACTACGAAATGAGCAGTTCTTC. Amino acids: CCAGTSGQGLRNEQFF.

This clonotype was seen ten or more times. The chain employs TRBV29-1 and TRBJ1-3; tentatively, D is TRBD1 (5 bases). In germline, CDR1 is SQVTM, CDR2 ANQGSEA. CDR3 length: 13 amino acids. Deletions cut 6 bases from V and 1 base from J, with 10 bases between. The CDR3 reads CSVLQESGNTIYF. The DNA of the CDR3 is TGCAGCGTACTACAGGAGTCTGGAAACACCATATATTTT. The full variable domain, with the rest looked up from reference TRBV29-1 and TRBJ1-3, is SAVISQKPSRDICQRGTSLTIQCQVDSQVTMMFWYRQQPGQSLTLIATANQGSEATYESGFVIDKFPISRPNLTFSTLTVSNMSPEDSSIYLCSVLQESGNTIYFGEGSWLTVV.

CDR3 protein: CASSSTRPTYEQYF. CDR3 DNA sequence: TGTGCCAGCAGCTCTACCCGCCCGACCTACGAGCAGTACTTC. The chain combines TRBV11-2 with TRBJ2-7; D remains unclear. Per germline, CDR1 SGHAT and CDR2 FQNNGV. This CDR3 is 14 amino acids long. The V end lost 4 bases, the J end lost 2 bases, and 12 bases lay between the germline ends.

The CDR3 nucleotides read TGTGCCAGCAGTGAAGGAGGCAGCTGGACCGGGGAGCTGTTTTTT. Translated, it gives CASSEGGSWTGELFF. The chain has TRBV2 and TRBJ2-2; D is unresolved. Germline V lookup: CDR1 SNHLY, CDR2 FYNNEI. The CDR3 has 15 residues. The germline V and J ends were trimmed by 1 base and 5 bases, with 11 bases remaining between them. Variable domain in full (rest from reference TRBV2 and TRBJ2-2): EPEVTQTPSHQVTQMGQEVILRCVPISNHLYFYWYRQILGQKVEFLVSFYNNEISEKSEIFDDQFSVERPDGSNFTLKIRSTKLEDSAMYFCASSEGGSWTGELFFGEGSRLTVL.

The V and J genes are TRBV12-3 or TRBV12-4 and TRBJ2-7; D tentatively reads TRBD1 or TRBD2 (5 bases each). V was pared by 4 bases and J by 6 bases, with 16 bases between. The CDR3 runs 14 residues. For the CDR3, the DNA is TGTGCCAGCAGTTGGGGGACGGGAAATCTCGAGCAGTACTTC. It specifies CASSWGTGNLEQYF.

There are a few counts of this clonotype. This rearrangement joins TRBV10-3 to TRBJ2-7; D perhaps matches TRBD1 (6 bases). The germline CDR1 and CDR2 sequences are ENHRY and SYGVKD. The CDR3 consists of 13 residues. Trimming pared 11 bases from V and 2 bases from J, leaving 16 bases between. CDR3 DNA: TGTGCCTCAATCGGGACATCTACCTACGAGCAGTACTTC. It specifies CASIGTSTYEQYF.

The chain uses TRBV5-4 and TRBJ1-6; D is unresolved. The ends were cut back, 4 bases at V and 6 bases at J, with 11 bases in the middle. From germline, CDR1 is SGHNT and CDR2 YYREEE (reference sequence). This CDR3 region has 14 residues. The CDR3 here is CASSPAGGNSPLHF. CDR3 in DNA: TGTGCCAGCAGCCCGGCAGGTGGTAATTCACCCCTCCACTTT. Using reference TRBV5-4 and TRBJ1-6 for the parts outside the CDR3, the full variable domain is ETGVTQSPTHLIKTRGQQVTLRCSSQSGHNTVSWYQQALGQGPQFIFQYYREEENGRGNFPPRFSGLQFPNYSSELNVNALELDDSALYLCASSPAGGNSPLHFGNGTRLTVT.

The V call is TRBV15, the J call TRBJ2-1, with 9 bases matching TRBD2. The CDR3 has 15 residues. CDR1 is LNHNV, CDR2 YYDKDF, per germline (reference sequence). V lost 3 bases to trimming and J lost 4 bases; unmatched junction nucleotides: 4. CDR3 residues: CATSRRLAAYNEQFF. The CDR3 DNA reads TGTGCCACCAGCAGGAGACTAGCGGCGTACAATGAGCAGTTCTTC.

This clonotype appeared a few times. The rearrangement joins TRBV12-3 or TRBV12-4 to TRBJ2-3, with D perhaps TRBD2 (6 bases). Trimming cost V 8 bases and J 4 bases, with 7 bases left between them. The length of the CDR3 is 11 residues. The chain's CDR3 is CASGRSDTQYF. The CDR3 nucleotides are TGTGCCAGCGGGAGGTCAGATACGCAGTATTTT.